This passage covers 9 T cell receptor beta chains from one sample sequenced in a study of T cell responses to AZD1222 COVID-19 vaccine. The data were produced by immunoSEQ multiplex PCR, yet TCRdb's version contains in-frame clones alone and is incomplete. The sample holds 160,000 or so clones, about nine tenths seen once. The specimen comprised peripheral blood, sampled on day 0 of AZD1222 vaccination. Source of these receptors: an adult in good health.

J is TRBJ1-3 and V is TRBV9; possibly TRBD1 for D (5 bases). Per the germline V gene, CDR1 is SGDLS and CDR2 is YYNGEE. The CDR3 is 16 residues long. V was pared by 3 bases and J by 0 bases, with 13 bases between. As DNA, the CDR3 is TGTGCCAGCAGCGCCAGACAGTCGGGCTCTGGAAACACCATATATTTT. Protein: CASSARQSGSGNTIYF.

This chain connects TRBV3-1 (or the pseudogene TRBV3-2) to TRBJ2-5, with D perhaps assigned TRBD1 or TRBD2 (5 bases each). Germline values: CDR1 LGHDT, CDR2 YNNKEL (reference sequence). V lost 0 bases and J lost 4, with 6 bases in between. This CDR3 region has 13 residues. CDR3 in DNA: TGTGCCAGCAGCCAAGAGAGGGGAGAGACCCAGTACTTC. Protein sequence: CASSQERGETQYF.

In its sample, this clone was seen once. V usage is TRBV25-1 and J usage is TRBJ1-2, with 8 bases that match TRBD1. Trimming cost V 2 bases and J 6 bases; bases outside gene matches: 8. CDR1 and CDR2 from the germline V gene are MGHDK and SYGVNS. This CDR3 has 15 amino acids. The CDR3 sequence: CASSEHQGARDGYTF. The CDR3, as DNA: TGTGCCAGCAGTGAACATCAGGGGGCAAGGGATGGCTACACCTTC.

The rearrangement joins TRBV28 to TRBJ1-5, with D unresolved. Trimming cost V 8 bases and J 5 bases, with 4 bases left between them. The CDR3 consists of 10 residues. CDR1 and CDR2 (germline): MDHEN, SYDVKM. This chain's CDR3 is CASGYQPQHF. As DNA, the CDR3 is TGTGCCAGCGGATATCAGCCCCAGCATTTT. The variable domain in full, with the rest retrieved from reference TRBV28 and TRBJ1-5, is DVKVTQSSRYLVKRTGEKVFLECVQDMDHENMFWYRQDPGLGLRLIYFSYDVKMKEKGDIPEGYSVSREKKERFSLILESASTNQTSMYLCASGYQPQHFGDGTRLSIL.

V gene TRBV21-1 combines with J gene TRBJ2-7; TRBD2, the table's D call, was not compared with the DNA. TRBV21-1 is shown as a pseudogene. CDR3 size: 14 residues. DNA for the CDR3: TGTGCCAGCAGCAATGGCGGGAGGTCCTACGAGCAGTACTTC. Its translation is CASSNGGRSYEQYF.

The chain is built from TRBV5-1 and TRBJ2-3, with D hard to call. Trimming stripped 4 bases from V and 1 base from J, with 10 bases between. CDR3 length: 14 amino acids. Germline assignment: CDR1 SGHRS and CDR2 YFSETQ. CDR3 region: CASSPRGGTDTQYF. CDR3 bases: TGCGCCAGCAGCCCCCGTGGGGGCACAGATACGCAGTATTTT. The full variable domain, with the rest looked up from reference TRBV5-1 and TRBJ2-3, is KAGVTQTPRYLIKTRGQQVTLSCSPISGHRSVSWYQQTPGQGLQFLFEYFSETQRNKGNFPGRFSGRQFSNSRSEMNVSTLELGDSALYLCASSPRGGTDTQYFGPGTRLTVL.

The chain recombines TRBV18 with TRBJ2-2; D may be TRBD1 or TRBD2 (6 bases each). This CDR3 has 17 amino acids. Germline V gene data show CDR1 as KGHSH and CDR2 as LQKENI. V lost 3 bases to trimming and J lost 4 bases, with 18 bases between them. CDR3 coding DNA: TGTGCCAGCTCACCTCCGGCACAGGGAGCGGGCACCGGGGAGCTGTTTTTT. Its translation: CASSPPAQGAGTGELFF.

The genes are TRBV11-3 and TRBJ2-1; TRBD1 is a possible D gene (8 bases). The CDR3 length is 17 residues. Germline CDR1 SGHNT, CDR2 YENEEA. V gave up 5 bases and J gave up 5 bases, with 22 bases separating them. CDR3 amino acids: CASSPGGERGQDNEQFF. In DNA, the CDR3 is TGTGCCAGCAGCCCCGGTGGTGAGCGGGGACAGGACAATGAGCAGTTCTTC.

This rearrangement joins TRBV7-9 to TRBJ1-4; D is unclear. Deletions cut 1 base from V and 8 bases from J, with 14 bases between. The CDR3 loop spans 15 amino acids. From germline, CDR1 is SEHNR and CDR2 FQNEAQ (reference sequence). The CDR3 DNA follows: TGTGCCAGCAGCTTAGTGGCGGGAAGAGGAGAAAAACTGTTTTTT. Its translation: CASSLVAGRGEKLFF.